Shown below are 24 T cell receptor beta chains from a single sample sequenced in a study of early T cells in non-severe SARS-CoV-2 infection. TCRdb recomputed calls from the 5' RACE reads with MiXCR, one row per CDR3 protein. The sample records 60,000 to 65,000 distinct CDR3 sequences, approximately 9.3% being singletons. The sample taken for sequencing was whole blood. Receptors were obtained from an adult who was a healthcare worker with PCR-confirmed SARS-CoV-2 infection or an uninfected control (not recorded which).

The chain combines TRBV7-2 with TRBJ1-5, with D perhaps matching TRBD1 (5 bases). The CDR3 is made up of 15 amino acids. Germline V gene lookup returns CDR1 SGHTA and CDR2 FQGNSA. V was shortened by 1 base and J by 1 base, with 8 bases between the two germline ends. The CDR3 is CASSLGGQSNQPQHF. The CDR3 DNA reads TGTGCCAGCAGCTTAGGTGGACAAAGCAATCAGCCCCAGCATTTT. The whole variable domain, filled in from reference TRBV7-2 and TRBJ1-5, reads GAGVSQSPSNKVTEKGKDVELRCDPISGHTALYWYRQSLGQGLEFLIYFQGNSAPDKSGLPSDRFSAERTGGSVSTLTIQRTQQEDSAVYLCASSLGGQSNQPQHFGDGTRLSIL.

This clonotype was detected only a few times. The genes are TRBV5-1 and TRBJ2-3; 10 nucleotides align to TRBD2. This CDR3 is built from 16 residues. J was trimmed by 1 base and V by 0 bases; bases with no gene match: 2. The germline V gene has CDR1 SGHRS and CDR2 YFSETQ. The CDR3 is CASSLALAGGTDTQYF. DNA for the CDR3: TGCGCCAGCAGCTTGGCGCTAGCGGGGGGCACAGATACGCAGTATTTT. The whole variable domain, filled in from reference TRBV5-1 and TRBJ2-3, reads KAGVTQTPRYLIKTRGQQVTLSCSPISGHRSVSWYQQTPGQGLQFLFEYFSETQRNKGNFPGRFSGRQFSNSRSEMNVSTLELGDSALYLCASSLALAGGTDTQYFGPGTRLTVL.

This clonotype was seen a handful of times. The chain couples TRBV12-5 to TRBJ1-1, with D tentatively TRBD1 (5 bases). Trimming took off 1 base at V and 3 bases at J, with 9 bases between the two ends. The length of the CDR3 is 14 residues. Germline-derived CDR1 and CDR2 are LGHNT and FRNRAP. DNA for the CDR3: TGTGCTAGTGGTTTGGCCCAGGGTTACACTGAAGCTTTCTTT. This gives the protein CASGLAQGYTEAFF.

This clonotype was seen only a few times. This rearrangement joins TRBV6-1 to TRBJ1-5; TRBD1 might be the D (5 bases). Germline V lookup: CDR1 MNHNS, CDR2 SASEGT. The CDR3 is 13 amino acids. Trimming cost V 3 bases and J 4 bases, with 7 bases left between them. CDR3 DNA: TGTGCCAGCAGTGACAGGGCAAATCAGCCCCAGCATTTT. The encoded protein is CASSDRANQPQHF.

The chain combines TRBV12-3 or TRBV12-4 with TRBJ2-5; D not certain. The CDR3 is 14 amino acids. V lost 6 bases and J 0 bases, leaving 11 bases between the germline ends. The CDR3 DNA is TGTGCCAGCAGCCTTCAGACGCACCAAGAGACCCAGTACTTC. Translating gives CASSLQTHQETQYF.

The V and J genes are TRBV2 and TRBJ1-1; D perhaps matches TRBD1 (6 bases). The CDR3 loop spans 12 amino acids. The germline gives CDR1 SNHLY, CDR2 FYNNEI. The germline V and J ends were trimmed by 6 bases and 1 base, with 6 bases remaining between them. CDR3 residues: CASRGQNTEAFF. CDR3 DNA: TGTGCCAGCAGGGGACAGAACACTGAAGCTTTCTTT.

This clonotype has a handful of counts. The junction differs from germline at one of its ends, possibly a read error. The rearrangement joins TRBV30 to TRBJ1-6; 9 bases match TRBD1. Germline V gene data show CDR1 as GTSNPN and CDR2 as SVGIG (reference sequence). This CDR3 spans 14 amino acids. Here the CDR3 DNA reads TGTGCCTGGAGTATGGGACAGGGTAATCCACCCCTCCACTTT. Its protein is CAWSMGQGNPPLHF.

This clonotype was observed a few times. The gene calls are TRBV24-1 and TRBJ2-1; tentatively, D is TRBD1 or TRBD2 (5 bases each). CDR3 length: 12 residues. The V and J ends lost 6 bases and 7 bases respectively, with 9 bases between them. Germline-derived CDR1 and CDR2 are KGHDR and SFDVKD. CDR3 loop: CATSPEGNEQFF. The CDR3 coding sequence is TGTGCCACCAGTCCCGAGGGGAATGAGCAGTTCTTC.

This clonotype was recorded many times. This sequence joins TRBV2 and TRBJ2-5, with D possibly called TRBD1 or TRBD2 (6 bases each). The V end was cut by 3 bases, the J end by 0 bases, with 11 bases between. Germline V gives CDR1 SNHLY, CDR2 FYNNEI. The CDR3 length is 15 residues. The CDR3: CASSDGGTYQETQYF. The CDR3 DNA reads TGTGCCAGCAGTGACGGCGGGACATACCAAGAGACCCAGTACTTC.

The table lists this clonotype with a few counts. J is TRBJ2-5 and V is TRBV5-6; D is possibly TRBD2 (6 bases). CDR1 SGHDT and CDR2 YYEEEE come from the germline V gene. The CDR3 loop spans 15 amino acids. The V gene lost 6 bases and the J gene lost 3 bases, with 18 bases spanning the gap. The CDR3 loop is CASTPGTLRKETQYF. The CDR3 nucleotides are TGTGCCAGCACCCCCGGGACTTTACGGAAAGAGACCCAGTACTTC.

This clonotype has more than one count but fewer than ten. CDR3 in DNA: TGTGCCAGCAGCAAAGGCCTAGGGACAGGGGCGTATGGCTACACCTTC. This gives the protein CASSKGLGTGAYGYTF. The V gene is TRBV21-1, the J gene TRBJ1-2; the table names TRBD1, a call not compared with the DNA. TRBV21-1 is annotated as a pseudogene. This CDR3 spans 16 amino acids.

In this sample, this clonotype turned up many times. This chain links TRBV29-1 with TRBJ2-3; D is ambiguous. The ends were cut back, 1 base at V and 11 bases at J, with 16 bases in the middle. The CDR3 is 13 amino acids. Germline V gives CDR1 SQVTM, CDR2 ANQGSEA. The CDR3 reads CSVEAPEVFGQYF. CDR3 DNA sequence: TGCAGCGTTGAAGCCCCTGAGGTTTTCGGGCAGTATTTT.

CDR3 coding DNA: TGCGCCAGCAGCTTGGAAGGACAGGGGAGCTACACCTTC. It codes for CASSLEGQGSYTF. V gene TRBV5-1 combines with J gene TRBJ1-2; 9 bases fit TRBD1. CDR3 length equals 13 residues. Germline lookup yields CDR1 SGHRS and CDR2 YFSETQ. The ends lost 0 bases at V and 9 bases at J; junction bases unmatched: 3.

This sequence joins TRBV30 and TRBJ1-1; 8 bases map to TRBD1. CDR1 GTSNPN and CDR2 SVGIG come from the germline V gene (reference sequence). The CDR3 totals 14 residues. The ends lost 3 bases at V and 1 base at J; junction bases unmatched: 4. The CDR3 DNA follows: TGTGCCTGGAGCCAAGGACAGGGGAACACTGAAGCTTTCTTT. Translating it yields CAWSQGQGNTEAFF.

This clonotype has ten or more counts. This chain uses TRBV7-9 with TRBJ1-4; D unresolved. This CDR3 is 14 amino acids long. Trimming cost V 2 bases and J 8 bases, with 12 bases left between them. Per the germline V gene, CDR1 is SEHNR and CDR2 is FQNEAQ (reference sequence). In nucleotides, the CDR3 is TGTGCCAGCAGCTTACTTGATATTGGGGAAAAACTGTTTTTT. Amino acids: CASSLLDIGEKLFF.

There are a few counts of this clonotype. The gene calls are TRBV6-4 and TRBJ2-1; the D gene is possibly TRBD2 (6 bases). Trimming shortened V by 5 bases and J by 5 bases, and 16 bases separated the two germline ends. The CDR3 has 15 amino acids. The germline CDR1 and CDR2 sequences are MRHNA and SNTAGT. CDR3 DNA sequence: TGTGCCAGCAGTCCAGGAGGGAGCACACACAATGAGCAGTTCTTC. Protein sequence: CASSPGGSTHNEQFF.

This clonotype was seen ten or more times. This chain joins TRBV7-9 and TRBJ1-1, with 7 bases identical to TRBD1. Germline V CDR1 and CDR2: SEHNR, FQNEAQ (reference sequence). CDR3 length equals 15 residues. J was trimmed by 5 bases and V by 2 bases; bases with no gene match: 8. The CDR3 DNA follows: TGTGCCAGCAGCTTAATCCACAGGGGCCGGACTGAAGCTTTCTTT. It yields the protein CASSLIHRGRTEAFF.

This clonotype was seen more than once but under ten times. This chain links TRBV2 with TRBJ2-5, with 7 bases identical to TRBD2. Per the germline V gene, CDR1 is SNHLY and CDR2 is FYNNEI. J lost 3 bases, V lost 7 bases, and 11 bases had no gene match. The CDR3 is 15 amino acids. The CDR3 DNA sequence: TGTGCCAGCATATGGGCTAGCGGAGGAAAAGAGACCCAGTACTTC. Its translation: CASIWASGGKETQYF. Combining the CDR3 with reference TRBV2 and TRBJ2-5 gives the whole variable domain EPEVTQTPSHQVTQMGQEVILRCVPISNHLYFYWYRQILGQKVEFLVSFYNNEISEKSEIFDDQFSVERPDGSNFTLKIRSTKLEDSAMYFCASIWASGGKETQYFGPGTRLLVL.

This clonotype has ten or more counts. The J gene is TRBJ2-3, the V gene TRBV24-1, with D possibly TRBD1 on 6 matching bases. Deletions cut 3 bases from V and 0 bases from J, with 27 bases between. The CDR3 is 21 amino acids. Germline loops: CDR1 KGHDR, CDR2 SFDVKD. CDR3 in DNA: TGTGCCACCAGTGATCTGTTACCGGGACAACACTCCCCATTTAGCACAGATACGCAGTATTTT. It specifies CATSDLLPGQHSPFSTDTQYF.

This clonotype was seen more than once but under ten times. V usage is TRBV5-1 and J usage is TRBJ2-3; TRBD2 agrees at 13 bases. J lost 4 bases, V lost 7 bases, and 3 bases had no gene match. The CDR3 spans 14 residues. The germline V gene encodes CDR1 SGHRS and CDR2 YFSETQ. The DNA for the CDR3 is TGCGCCAGCCAAGGACTAGCGGGGGCAGATACGCAGTATTTT. Residues: CASQGLAGADTQYF.

In this sample, this clonotype turned up a few times. The chain couples TRBV6-1 to TRBJ2-2; TRBD1 aligns across 9 bases. J lost 0 bases, V lost 7 bases, and 3 bases had no gene match. The CDR3 sequence is 15 residues long. The germline V gene encodes CDR1 MNHNS and CDR2 SASEGT. CDR3 coding DNA: TGTGCCAGCACCACAGGGGGCTCGAACACCGGGGAGCTGTTTTTT. Residues: CASTTGGSNTGELFF.

In this sample, this clonotype turned up many times. The chain uses TRBV7-2 and TRBJ2-4; TRBD2 matches 7 bases. This CDR3 comprises 16 residues. The germline V gene has CDR1 SGHTA and CDR2 FQGNSA. The V gene end was trimmed by 5 bases and the J gene end by 1 base; junction bases not matched to a gene: 8. CDR3 nucleotides: TGTGCCAGCAGCATAACTAGCGAGGGTGCCAAAAACATTCAGTACTTC. This encodes CASSITSEGAKNIQYF.

This clonotype was counted a few times. This chain connects TRBV5-5 to TRBJ1-1; 11 bases map to TRBD1. Per germline, CDR1 SGHKS and CDR2 YYEKEE (reference sequence). V shed 4 bases, J shed 4 bases, and the junction held 3 bases outside the gene matches. The CDR3 runs 14 residues. The CDR3 spells CASSIGTGGTEAFF. DNA for the CDR3: TGTGCCAGCAGCATCGGGACAGGGGGCACTGAAGCTTTCTTT.

This clonotype has more than one count but fewer than ten. The chain links TRBV30 to TRBJ2-1; D may be TRBD1 (6 bases). Germline V CDR1 and CDR2: GTSNPN, SVGIG (reference sequence). V lost 3 bases to trimming and J lost 15 bases, with 27 bases between them. This CDR3 is built from 15 residues. DNA for the CDR3: TGTGCCTGGAGCTTCAGGTCAGGGGATAGCGCCGCGCGGTTCTTC. Residues: CAWSFRSGDSAARFF. Looking up the rest from reference TRBV30 and TRBJ2-1 gives the full variable domain: SQTIHQWPATLVQPVGSPLSLECTVEGTSNPNLYWYRQAAGRGLQLLFYSVGIGQISSEVPQNLSASRPQDRQFILSSKKLLLSDSGFYLCAWSFRSGDSAARFFGPGTRLTVL.